This TCR beta chain was captured in a study of regulatory T cells in long-lasting Graves disease (dated by TCRdb to the early 2020s). Notes on the research overall: In the newly diagnosed Graves' disease group, patients had been taking antithyroid drugs for less than 3 months. This study used TCR sequencing and RNA sequencing of peripheral blood to compare persistent Graves' disease patients against newly diagnosed Graves' disease patients. The study was registered as a clinical trial and conducted in China. TCR sequencing covered some 13 persistent and 20 or so newly diagnosed Graves' disease patients, some 33 samples in total. What the work shows at the level of the full study, not this receptor alone: Because the primary lesion, thyroid tissue, could not be accessed, the study looked at peripheral blood alone. Patients with persistent disease shared more public clonotypes (around 2,500) than newly diagnosed patients did (around 930). Sequencing and analysis were restricted to the TCR beta chain. TRBV28, TRBJ1-2 and TRBJ2-5 were preferentially used in persistent disease, while TRBV20-1 and TRBJ2-1 were favored in newly diagnosed disease. The small sample size was acknowledged by the authors as a limitation that may reduce accuracy. Persistent Graves' disease patients showed lower TCR Shannon entropy and fewer highly expanded clones than newly diagnosed patients, suggesting clonal expansion.

The library was generated by multiplex PCR. The sequencer listed for this sample is Illumina HiSeq 4000. CDR3 regions were amplified by Arm-PCR with iRepertoire HTBI primers to construct TCR beta libraries. Before sequencing, the PCR products underwent gel purification. In the authors' own workflow: A total of 62 TRBV and about 13 TRBJ segments were identified across samples and were used for gene usage analysis of CDR3 amino acid clonotypes. Filtered high-quality paired reads were merged into contigs using COPE and FqMerger. BLAST was used to align contigs to IMGT TRBV, TRBD and TRBJ reference genes, with CDR3 defined following IMGT. Any clonotype with a frequency above 0.1% was counted as a highly expanded clone. Shannon entropy served as the measure of repertoire diversity, while the Gini coefficient captured V-J evenness. A clonotype found in more than one individual was treated as public. TCRdb handled the public reads itself, with Q25 trimming in fastp and clone calling in MiXCR, and kept productive beta chains. Identical CDR3 proteins give one entry, which carries the most common genes and DNA. TCRdb, not the original authors, processed these V and J calls. Across this sample there are fewer than 550,000 distinct CDR3 sequences, with about 16% seen only once. The leading ten clones occupy roughly 25% of the sample.

This clonotype was observed a handful of times. It has no known antigen specificity. No much larger clone is present one base from it, and per-base qualities are unavailable. The germline V gene specifies MNHEY as CDR1 and SVGEGT as CDR2. V lost 5 bases and J lost 3 bases; the stretch between them is 19 bases long. Reading from cysteine to phenylalanine, the CDR3 counts 16 amino acids. Only the CDR3 DNA is retained, 48 bases long and in frame from the first base. The sample's time point label, decoded: newly diagnosed GD, antithyroid drugs for less than 3 months. For both TCR sequencing and RNA sequencing, RNA was extracted from PBMCs in TRIzol. The diagnosis of Graves' disease followed American Thyroid Association guidelines. The patients came from an endocrinology department in Xi'an, China. Each patient gave about 10 milliliters of peripheral blood, collected in an EDTA anticoagulant tube. Ficoll Paque Plus density gradient separation was used to isolate PBMCs, and no additional T cell sorting was done. An Agilent 2100 Bioanalyzer and agarose gel were used to check RNA quality, while a NanoDrop 2000 measured RNA concentration.

These data are also associated with another study on T cells in Graves' hyperthyroidism and ophthalmopathy. Drawing on the second study: Stable Graves' hyperthyroidism was defined as no progression to ophthalmopathy during 18 months of follow-up. Hyperthyroidism patients were aged 18 to 65 years and newly diagnosed, with disease duration of less than 2 months. Patients with uncontrolled infections, other autoimmune diseases, pregnancy or lactation were excluded. Clinical symptoms, serum thyroxine and TRAb, thyroid ultrasound, and orbital computed tomography formed the basis for the diagnoses. For the first round of RT-PCR on the TCR CDR3, the HTBI primer set was used together with the Qiagen OneStep RT-PCR kit. Most expanded thyroid clonotypes (frequency above 0.001) were also detected in blood, a finding suggesting that blood repertoires may reflect thyroid immune responses. In cross-validation, a model built on a 13 V-J signature told ophthalmopathy apart from stable hyperthyroidism with 85% to 90% sensitivity and around 83% specificity, and in testing the same model reached 80%/75%. During validation, the model predicted progression to ophthalmopathy a median of approximately 6 months ahead of onset, with almost 71% sensitivity and 72% to 85% specificity. To identify distinguishing TCR V-J signatures, a discovery cohort of some 99 patients was used, comprising 43 with Graves' ophthalmopathy and around 60 with stable Graves' hyperthyroidism. Whether ophthalmopathy could be predicted prospectively was tested in an independent validation cohort made up of under 20 hyperthyroidism patients plus 17 patients who later progressed to ophthalmopathy. The roughly 100 discovery patients were randomly divided into training and test sets at a 7:3 ratio. In six Graves' hyperthyroidism patients, the study also compared T-cell repertoires from thyroid tissue with T-cell repertoires from blood. After blood sampling, hyperthyroidism patients were treated with methimazole at a starting dose of 30 mg daily, and ophthalmopathy patients were treated with high-dose intravenous methylprednisolone. Libraries were constructed in a second round of multiplex PCR, after which size selection and purification were carried out. Sequencing of the libraries was done on an Illumina HiSeq2000 using paired-end 100 bp reads. SOAPnuke was used to process the raw data, removing reads that contained adapters or uncalled bases, had a mean Phred below 15, or lacked an exact match to the constant primer or identifier. High-quality paired reads were merged with COPE v1.2.5, and unique nucleotide sequences were defined as clonotypes. Clonotypes were aligned to IMGT TRBV, TRBD and TRBJ reference segments using MiTCR v1.1. Only V-J combinations with frequency above 0.0001, covering about 99% of repertoires, were analysed. A TCS score was defined as the ratio of F50 (clonal expansion) to E x V (chaos), with BLOSUM62-based TCRdist applied between CDR3 peptides within each V-J. Welch's t-statistics and random forest reduced roughly 540 V-J features to 10 to 15, which were used in a naive Bayes classifier (R e1071). No statistical method was used to set the sample size in advance, and investigators knew the group allocation. According to the paper, TCR Vbeta CDR3 sequencing was carried out on more than 120 peripheral blood samples, which came from under 50 ophthalmopathy, around 75 hyperthyroidism and approximately 17 progressor patients.

Rearrangement joined TRBV6-2 or TRBV6-3 to TRBJ1-2; the D gene is perhaps TRBD1, from 5 matching bases. This receptor was obtained from a woman aged 35-65 years with Graves disease. Donor details come from another sample of the same person, matched by shared clones. Specimen: peripheral blood mononuclear cells (PBMCs), collected at new diagnosis, from a patient treated with antithyroid drugs. The CDR3 region has the sequence CASSNPRAWGDYGYTF. The nucleotides are TGTGCCAGCAGTAACCCCCGGGCCTGGGGGGACTATGGCTACACCTTC.